Listed here are 15 T cell receptor beta chains from one sample, sequenced in a study of cytomegalovirus exposure and HLA in healthy donors (dated by TCRdb to about 2017). Libraries were constructed by the immunoSEQ multiplex PCR assay. For the multiplex PCR, a mixture combining 60 forward primers for TCR Vbeta segments and 13 reverse primers for TCR Jbeta segments was used. Held by TCRdb, this immuneACCESS table contains in-frame sequences only and omits some clones. Under half of the omission traces to an unresolved V gene where checked; the cause of the rest is unknown. The sample yields roughly 160,000 clones; roughly three quarters were counted once. The top ten clonotypes cover about 1.3% of the sample. The specimen sequenced was PBMCs. Every receptor here comes from a man in his 60s in good health and CMV-seronegative.

J is TRBJ1-4 and V is TRBV18; a possible D gene is TRBD1 (5 bases). Trimming left V 2 bases short and J 4 bases short, with 14 bases between. The CDR3 runs to 16 residues. Germline CDR1 is KGHSH and CDR2 is LQKENI. The CDR3 spells CASSPWAPGNNEKLFF. The CDR3 DNA reads TGTGCCAGCTCACCATGGGCCCCAGGGAATAATGAAAAACTGTTTTTT.

This chain connects TRBV7-3 to TRBJ2-1; maybe TRBD2 (7 bases). Germline values: CDR1 SGHTA, CDR2 FQGTGA. The V and J ends lost 6 bases and 9 bases respectively, with 18 bases between them. The CDR3 is 14 amino acids. CDR3 in amino acids: CASRPAGGASEQFF. CDR3 DNA sequence: TGTGCCAGCAGACCCGCTGGGGGGGCCTCTGAGCAGTTCTTC.

The V gene is TRBV27, the J gene TRBJ2-2; 7 bases are a match to TRBD2. The CDR3 covers 16 residues. Germline lookup yields CDR1 MNHEY and CDR2 SMNVEV (reference sequence). V was pared by 4 bases and J by 2 bases, with 7 bases of the junction left unmatched. The CDR3 DNA is TGTGCCAGCAGTTCCTGGTCGGGGGGAAACACCGGGGAGCTGTTTTTT. Translation: CASSSWSGGNTGELFF.

The CDR3 is CASIEGAVGYTF. In nucleotides, the CDR3 is TGTGCCAGCATCGAGGGGGCTGTTGGCTACACCTTC. The rearrangement uses TRBV2 and TRBJ1-2, with 7 bases fitting TRBD1. V was clipped by 7 bases and J by 7 bases; unmatched bases: 6. CDR3 length: 12 amino acids. From germline, CDR1 is SNHLY and CDR2 FYNNEI.

The chain couples TRBV4-3 to TRBJ2-1, with no clear D. The CDR3 is 15 residues long. Per the germline V gene, CDR1 is LGHNA and CDR2 is YSLEER. V was trimmed by 0 bases and J by 2 bases, leaving 8 bases between them. The CDR3 sequence: CASSQEYNTYNEQFF. The CDR3 region has the DNA TGCGCCAGCAGCCAAGAGTACAATACCTACAATGAGCAGTTCTTC.

This chain connects TRBV19 to TRBJ1-2; the D is unclear. Germline V lookup: CDR1 LNHDA, CDR2 SQIVND (reference sequence). Between the trimmed V and J ends, which lost 3 bases and 7 bases, there was a span of 9 bases. The CDR3 is made up of 12 amino acids. The CDR3 loop reads CASSMLTGGYTF. CDR3 nucleotide sequence: TGTGCCAGTAGTATGCTTACGGGTGGCTACACCTTC.

This rearrangement joins TRBV27 to TRBJ1-5; D perhaps matches TRBD1 (6 bases). Germline V gene sequence: CDR1 MNHEY, CDR2 SMNVEV (reference sequence). V shed 7 bases and J shed 0 bases, with 19 bases lying between them. CDR3 length: 17 amino acids. CDR3 region: CASIKDRALNSNQPQHF. The CDR3 DNA is TGTGCCAGCATCAAGGACAGAGCACTAAATAGCAATCAGCCCCAGCATTTT.

The V gene is TRBV29-1, the J gene TRBJ1-2; TRBD1 matches 8 bases. The length of the CDR3 is 13 residues. Germline trimming cut 2 bases from V and 5 bases from J; bases unmatched to any gene: 4. Germline values: CDR1 SQVTM, CDR2 ANQGSEA. CDR3 coding DNA: TGCAGCGTTGAAAGGACAGGGCCGTATGGCTACACCTTC. Amino acids: CSVERTGPYGYTF.

The J gene is TRBJ2-5, the V gene TRBV19; D might be TRBD2 (6 bases). The CDR3 extends over 16 amino acids. V lost 3 bases to trimming and J lost 5 bases, with 19 bases between them. The V gene's germline CDR1 is LNHDA and CDR2 SQIVND (reference sequence). CDR3 residues: CASSIIPSTGGETQYF. CDR3 bases: TGTGCCAGTAGTATCATTCCAAGCACTGGGGGGGAGACCCAGTACTTC. Combining the CDR3 with reference TRBV19 and TRBJ2-5 gives the whole variable domain DGGITQSPKYLFRKEGQNVTLSCEQNLNHDAMYWYRQDPGQGLRLIYYSQIVNDFQKGDIAEGYSVSREKKESFPLTVTSAQKNPTAFYLCASSIIPSTGGETQYFGPGTRLLVL.

The chain is built from TRBV19 and TRBJ2-7; tentatively, D is TRBD2 (7 bases). Trimming removed 3 bases at V and 5 bases at J, with 11 bases between. The CDR3 runs 13 residues. Germline V lookup: CDR1 LNHDA, CDR2 SQIVND (reference sequence). As DNA, the CDR3 is TGTGCCAGTAGTATGAGGGGGGGCAACGAGCAGTACTTC. Translating gives CASSMRGGNEQYF. Full variable domain (missing parts from reference TRBV19 and TRBJ2-7): DGGITQSPKYLFRKEGQNVTLSCEQNLNHDAMYWYRQDPGQGLRLIYYSQIVNDFQKGDIAEGYSVSREKKESFPLTVTSAQKNPTAFYLCASSMRGGNEQYFGPGTRLTVT.

J is TRBJ1-2 and V is TRBV9; TRBD1 agrees at 10 bases. V dropped 3 bases and J dropped 4; count of bases not matched to a gene: 6. Germline-derived CDR1 and CDR2 are SGDLS and YYNGEE. This CDR3 is 15 amino acids long. The CDR3: CASSDSDRGGYGYTF. CDR3 coding DNA: TGTGCCAGCAGCGATTCGGACAGGGGGGGCTATGGCTACACCTTC.

This chain links TRBV6-5 with TRBJ1-5; 7 bases align to TRBD1. The CDR3 spans 14 residues. V dropped 5 bases and J dropped 5; count of bases not matched to a gene: 6. The germline V gene encodes CDR1 MNHEY and CDR2 SVGAGI. Here the CDR3 DNA reads TGTGCCAGCAGTCCACTGACAGGGCATCAGCCCCAGCATTTT. Amino acid sequence: CASSPLTGHQPQHF.

The chain uses TRBV25-1 and TRBJ1-2; 10 positions match TRBD1. CDR1 and CDR2 (germline): MGHDK, SYGVNS. The CDR3 runs to 14 residues. V was pared by 5 bases and J by 4 bases, with 4 bases of the junction left unmatched. The CDR3 here is CASSLTGGGYGYTF. The DNA for the CDR3 is TGTGCCAGCAGTTTGACAGGGGGCGGCTATGGCTACACCTTC.

CDR3 protein: CASSRHPGQDADTQYF. CDR3 DNA: TGTGCCAGTAGTCGCCATCCGGGACAGGATGCAGATACGCAGTATTTT. This chain links TRBV19 with TRBJ2-3; 8 nucleotides line up with TRBD1. In germline, CDR1 is LNHDA, CDR2 SQIVND (reference sequence). This CDR3 has 16 residues. Trimming removed 5 bases from V and 4 bases from J; junction bases left unmatched: 11.

This clone is a singleton in its sample. The chain couples TRBV5-1 to TRBJ2-5, with 9 positions matching TRBD1. Trimming cost V 4 bases and J 5 bases; bases outside gene matches: 3. Per germline, CDR1 SGHRS and CDR2 YFSETQ. The CDR3 contains 13 residues. CDR3 bases: TGCGCCAGCAGCCACAGGGGGCAGGAGACCCAGTACTTC. It encodes CASSHRGQETQYF.